Listed here are 13 T cell receptor beta chains from one sample, sequenced in a study of shared clonotypes between healthy human individuals. Using immunoSEQ multiplex PCR, the repertoire was profiled, and TCRdb retains in-frame clones only, with some absent. The sample lists about 470,000 clones; 79% were seen once. Source material: PBMCs. These receptors came from a woman aged 40 to 50 in good health. Some clones in this sample may be carry-over from other donors' samples.

The chain is built from TRBV7-8 and TRBJ2-1; 8 bases map to TRBD2. V was pared by 2 bases and J by 3 bases, with 6 bases of the junction left unmatched. The CDR3 spans 16 residues. Per germline, CDR1 SGHVS and CDR2 FQNEAQ. CDR3 DNA sequence: TGTGCCAGCAGCTTAAATGGTCTAGCGGGCTACAATGAGCAGTTCTTC. Translating it yields CASSLNGLAGYNEQFF. The variable domain in full, with the rest retrieved from reference TRBV7-8 and TRBJ2-1, is GAGVSQSPRYKVAKRGQDVALRCDPISGHVSLFWYQQALGQGPEFLTYFQNEAQLDKSGLPSDRFFAERPEGSVSTLKIQRTQQEDSAVYLCASSLNGLAGYNEQFFGPGTRLTVL.

The chain has TRBV5-1 and TRBJ2-7; D uncertain. Germline-derived CDR1 and CDR2 are SGHRS and YFSETQ. There are 15 residues in the CDR3. The V and J ends lost 4 bases and 2 bases respectively, with 16 bases between them. The CDR3 region has the DNA TGCGCCAGCAGCACCCAAGGAGCCGGCACCTACGAGCAGTACTTC. This encodes CASSTQGAGTYEQYF.

The chain couples TRBV18 to TRBJ2-7; tentatively, D is TRBD2 (5 bases). The CDR3 is made up of 12 amino acids. In germline, CDR1 is KGHSH, CDR2 LQKENI. V was trimmed by 6 bases and J by 0 bases, leaving 6 bases between them. The CDR3 region has the DNA TGTGCCAGCTCGACTAACTCCTACGAGCAGTACTTC. Encoded protein: CASSTNSYEQYF.

The chain employs TRBV27 and TRBJ2-2, with D perhaps matching TRBD1 or TRBD2 (7 bases each). The V end lost 7 bases, the J end lost 6 bases, and 21 bases lay between the germline ends. The CDR3 loop spans 16 amino acids. Germline CDR1 and CDR2: MNHEY and SMNVEV (reference sequence). CDR3 amino acids: CASTTGAPSGAGELFF. The CDR3 nucleotides read TGTGCCAGCACAACAGGGGCCCCCAGCGGGGCCGGGGAGCTGTTTTTT.

The chain combines TRBV28 with TRBJ2-7, with TRBD1 as a possible D gene (5 bases). The germline gives CDR1 MDHEN, CDR2 SYDVKM. Trimming removed 6 bases from V and 7 bases from J, with 10 bases in between. The CDR3 loop spans 11 amino acids. The CDR3 DNA follows: TGTGCCAGCAGGATAAGGGGAGAGCAGTACTTC. Translating gives CASRIRGEQYF.

The V and J genes are TRBV11-2 and TRBJ2-1, with 13 bases identical to TRBD2. The germline gives CDR1 SGHAT, CDR2 FQNNGV. The CDR3 totals 15 residues. Trimming took 3 bases from V and 5 from J; bases not matched to a gene: 1. The CDR3 protein is CASSFGTSGDNEQFF. The DNA for the CDR3 is TGTGCCAGCAGCTTTGGGACTAGCGGGGACAATGAGCAGTTCTTC.

As to this clone: Compared with germline, one end of the junction differs, possibly owing to a read error. This CDR3 is CASSQLAASSYNEQFF. CDR3 DNA: TGTGCTAGCAGCCAACTAGCGGCGAGCTCCTACAATGAGCAGTTCTTC. This rearrangement joins TRBV7-7 to TRBJ2-1, with 8 bases aligning to TRBD2. The V gene's germline CDR1 is SSHAT and CDR2 FNYEAQ (reference sequence). The CDR3 length is 16 residues.

This clone occurred a few times. Just one base apart from a much larger clone, this may be a read error. Distinct nucleotide sequences in the sample also encode this CDR3. The chain recombines TRBV7-9 with TRBJ1-1, with a weak D call TRBD1 (6 bases). Germline V gives CDR1 SEHNR, CDR2 FQNEAQ (reference sequence). V was trimmed by 1 base and J by 5 bases, leaving 8 bases between them. The CDR3 loop spans 13 amino acids. The CDR3 sequence is CASSLEGGTEAFF. The CDR3 nucleotides are TGTGCCAGCAGCTTAGAAGGGGGAACTGAAGCTTTCTTT.

The chain links TRBV18 to TRBJ2-5; 10 bases agree with TRBD2. The end of the DNA fits TRBJ2-7 better, so the J call may be wrong. The CDR3 has 15 amino acids. Germline assignment: CDR1 KGHSH and CDR2 LQKENI. The CDR3 coding sequence is TGTGCCAGCTCACCACGCACTAGCGGGACCTACGAGCAGTACTTC. Protein sequence: CASSPRTSGTYEQYF.

This clone was observed a single time. The V and J genes are TRBV28 and TRBJ2-7; D unclear. V was shortened by 7 bases and J by 10 bases, with 20 bases between the two germline ends. Germline CDR1 reads MDHEN; CDR2 reads SYDVKM. The CDR3 has 13 amino acids. The CDR3 loop reads CASTQTHGRAQYF. The CDR3 DNA sequence: TGTGCCAGCACTCAGACCCATGGTCGAGCCCAGTACTTC.

This sequence joins TRBV4-2 and TRBJ2-7; D possibly matches TRBD1 or TRBD2 (5 bases each). The CDR3 length is 15 residues. Trimming took off 4 bases at V and 3 bases at J, with 16 bases between the two ends. CDR1 and CDR2 from the germline V gene are LGHNA and YNFKEQ. The CDR3 region has the DNA TGTGCCAGCAGCCTTAATCAGGGAGCGGACTACGAGCAGTACTTC. Its translation is CASSLNQGADYEQYF.

This clone appeared a few times. The chain couples TRBV2 to TRBJ1-1, with TRBD1 as a possible D gene (5 bases). The V end lost 1 base, the J end lost 5 bases, and 8 bases lay between the germline ends. The CDR3 is made up of 13 amino acids. CDR1 and CDR2 from the germline V gene are SNHLY and FYNNEI. The CDR3 bases are TGTGCCAGCAGTGAAGTCGAGGGGACTGAAGCTTTCTTT. This translates into CASSEVEGTEAFF.

The chain has TRBV28 and TRBJ1-5; a possible D gene is TRBD1 (5 bases). The V gene lost 6 bases and the J gene lost 1 base, with 10 bases spanning the gap. Germline V gene sequence: CDR1 MDHEN, CDR2 SYDVKM. The CDR3 is 14 residues long. This chain's CDR3 is CASRLGASNQPQHF. The CDR3 region has the DNA TGTGCCAGCAGACTAGGGGCGAGCAATCAGCCCCAGCATTTT.